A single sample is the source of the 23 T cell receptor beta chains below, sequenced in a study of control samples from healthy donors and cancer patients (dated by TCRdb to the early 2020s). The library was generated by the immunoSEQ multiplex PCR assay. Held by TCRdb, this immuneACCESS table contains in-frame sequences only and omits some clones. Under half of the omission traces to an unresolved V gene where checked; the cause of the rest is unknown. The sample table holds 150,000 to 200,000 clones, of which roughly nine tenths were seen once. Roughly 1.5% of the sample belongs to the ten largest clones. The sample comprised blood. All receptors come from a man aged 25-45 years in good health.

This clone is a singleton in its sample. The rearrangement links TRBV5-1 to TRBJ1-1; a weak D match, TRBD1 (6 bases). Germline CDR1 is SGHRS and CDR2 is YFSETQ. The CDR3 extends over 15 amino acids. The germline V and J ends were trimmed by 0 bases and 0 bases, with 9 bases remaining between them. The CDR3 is CASSLGGQLNTEAFF. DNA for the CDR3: TGCGCCAGCAGCTTGGGGGGACAATTGAACACTGAAGCTTTCTTT.

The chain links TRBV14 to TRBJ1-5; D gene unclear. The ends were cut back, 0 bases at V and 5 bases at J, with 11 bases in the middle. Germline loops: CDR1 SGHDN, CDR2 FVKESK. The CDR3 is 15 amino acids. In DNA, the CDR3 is TGTGCCAGCAGCCAAGATATATGGGCTTATCAGCCCCAGCATTTT. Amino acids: CASSQDIWAYQPQHF.

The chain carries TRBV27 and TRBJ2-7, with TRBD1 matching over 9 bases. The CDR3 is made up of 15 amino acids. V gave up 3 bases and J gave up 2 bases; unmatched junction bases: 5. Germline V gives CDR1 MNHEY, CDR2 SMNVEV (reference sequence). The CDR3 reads CASSFRDRDTYEQYF. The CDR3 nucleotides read TGTGCCAGCAGTTTCCGGGACAGGGACACCTACGAGCAGTACTTC.

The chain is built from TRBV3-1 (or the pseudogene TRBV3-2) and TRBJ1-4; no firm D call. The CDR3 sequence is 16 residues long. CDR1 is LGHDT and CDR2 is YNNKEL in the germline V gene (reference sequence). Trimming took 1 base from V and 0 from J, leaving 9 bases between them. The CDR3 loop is CASSQVHRSTNEKLFF. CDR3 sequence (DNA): TGTGCCAGCAGCCAAGTTCACCGATCAACTAATGAAAAACTGTTTTTT.

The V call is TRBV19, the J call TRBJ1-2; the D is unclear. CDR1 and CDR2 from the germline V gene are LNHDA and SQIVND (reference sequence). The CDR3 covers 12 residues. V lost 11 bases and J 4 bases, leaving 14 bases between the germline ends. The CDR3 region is CASGMRSYGYTF. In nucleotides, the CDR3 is TGTGCCTCCGGGATGCGCAGCTATGGCTACACCTTC.

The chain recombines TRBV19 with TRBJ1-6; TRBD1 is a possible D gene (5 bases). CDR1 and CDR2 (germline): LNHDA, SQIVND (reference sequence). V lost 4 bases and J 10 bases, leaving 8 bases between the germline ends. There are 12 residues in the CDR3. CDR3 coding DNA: TGTGCCAGTAGTACCCCAGGGTCACCCCTCCACTTT. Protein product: CASSTPGSPLHF. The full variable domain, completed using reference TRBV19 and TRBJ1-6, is DGGITQSPKYLFRKEGQNVTLSCEQNLNHDAMYWYRQDPGQGLRLIYYSQIVNDFQKGDIAEGYSVSREKKESFPLTVTSAQKNPTAFYLCASSTPGSPLHFGNGTRLTVT.

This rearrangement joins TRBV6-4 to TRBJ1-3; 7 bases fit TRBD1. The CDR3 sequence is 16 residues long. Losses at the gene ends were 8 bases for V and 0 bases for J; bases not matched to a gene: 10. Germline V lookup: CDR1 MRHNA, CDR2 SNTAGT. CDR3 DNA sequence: TGTGCCAGCCCCAACCAGGGACAGATCTCTGGAAACACCATATATTTT. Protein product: CASPNQGQISGNTIYF.

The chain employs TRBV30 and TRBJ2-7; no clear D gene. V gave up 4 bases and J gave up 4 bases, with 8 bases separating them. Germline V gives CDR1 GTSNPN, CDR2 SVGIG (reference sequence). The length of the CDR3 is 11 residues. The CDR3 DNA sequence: TGTGCCTGGATGGGCAGTTACGAGCAGTACTTC. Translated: CAWMGSYEQYF.

The CDR3 DNA follows: TGCGCCAGCAGCCAGGACTGGGGTGTCGTGGTCTCTGGAAACACCATATATTTT. Its translation: CASSQDWGVVVSGNTIYF. The V call is TRBV4-1, the J call TRBJ1-3; no clear D gene. The germline V and J ends were trimmed by 3 bases and 0 bases, with 18 bases remaining between them. This CDR3 region has 18 residues. Looked up from germline, CDR1 is MGHRA and CDR2 is YSYEKL.

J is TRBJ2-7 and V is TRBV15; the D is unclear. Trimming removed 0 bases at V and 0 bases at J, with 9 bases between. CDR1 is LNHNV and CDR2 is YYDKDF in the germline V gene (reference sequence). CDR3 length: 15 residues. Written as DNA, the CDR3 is TGTGCCACCAGCAGAGATCCGACCAACTCCTACGAGCAGTACTTC. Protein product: CATSRDPTNSYEQYF.

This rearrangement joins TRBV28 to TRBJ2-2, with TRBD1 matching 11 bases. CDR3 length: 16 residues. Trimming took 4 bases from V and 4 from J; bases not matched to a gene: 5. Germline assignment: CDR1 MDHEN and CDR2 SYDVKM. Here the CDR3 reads CASSSGQGARTGELFF. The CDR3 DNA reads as TGTGCCAGCAGTTCCGGACAGGGGGCGCGCACCGGGGAGCTGTTTTTT.

For the CDR3, the DNA is TGTGCCAGCAGTTGGGCAGGGCGCACCCAGCCCCAGCATTTT. Protein: CASSWAGRTQPQHF. The V call is TRBV6-6, the J call TRBJ1-5, with D possibly being TRBD1 (5 bases). CDR1 is MNHNY, CDR2 SVGAGI, per germline (reference sequence). Trimming took off 4 bases at V and 7 bases at J, with 14 bases between the two ends. The CDR3 length is 14 residues.

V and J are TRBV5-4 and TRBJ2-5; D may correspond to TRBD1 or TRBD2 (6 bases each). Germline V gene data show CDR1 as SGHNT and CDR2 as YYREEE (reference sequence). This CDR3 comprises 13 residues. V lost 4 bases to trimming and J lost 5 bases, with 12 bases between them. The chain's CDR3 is CASSPGGQETQYF. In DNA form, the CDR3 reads TGTGCCAGCAGCCCCGGGGGCCAGGAGACCCAGTACTTC.

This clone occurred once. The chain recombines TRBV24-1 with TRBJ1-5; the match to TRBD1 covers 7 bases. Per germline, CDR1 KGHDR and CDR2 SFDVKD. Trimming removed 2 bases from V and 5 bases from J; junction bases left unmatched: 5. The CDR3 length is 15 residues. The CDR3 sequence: CATSDSLDRDQPQHF. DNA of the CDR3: TGTGCCACCAGTGATTCTTTAGACAGGGATCAGCCCCAGCATTTT.

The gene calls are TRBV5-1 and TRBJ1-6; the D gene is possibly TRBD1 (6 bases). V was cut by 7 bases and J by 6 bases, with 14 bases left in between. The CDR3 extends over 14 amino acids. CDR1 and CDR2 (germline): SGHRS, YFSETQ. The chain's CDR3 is CASDSGTLNSPLHF. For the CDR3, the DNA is TGCGCCAGCGACTCCGGGACACTTAATTCACCCCTCCACTTT.

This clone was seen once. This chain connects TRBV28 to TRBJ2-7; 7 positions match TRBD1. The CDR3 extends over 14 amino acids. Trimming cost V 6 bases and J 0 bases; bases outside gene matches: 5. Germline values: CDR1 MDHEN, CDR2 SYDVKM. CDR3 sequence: CASRKTGSSYEQYF. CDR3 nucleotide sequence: TGTGCCAGCAGAAAGACAGGGAGCTCCTACGAGCAGTACTTC.

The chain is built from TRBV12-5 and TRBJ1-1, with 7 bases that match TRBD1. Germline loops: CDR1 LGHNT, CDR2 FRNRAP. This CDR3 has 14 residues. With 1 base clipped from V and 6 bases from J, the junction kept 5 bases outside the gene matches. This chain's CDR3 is CASGLEGARSEAFF. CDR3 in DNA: TGTGCTAGTGGTTTGGAGGGGGCTAGGTCTGAAGCTTTCTTT.

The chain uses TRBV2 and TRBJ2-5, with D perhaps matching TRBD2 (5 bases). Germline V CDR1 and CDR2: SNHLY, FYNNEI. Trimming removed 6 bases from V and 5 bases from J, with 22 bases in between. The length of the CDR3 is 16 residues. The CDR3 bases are TGTGCCAGCAGAACTGGCACTAGTGCAACTCGGGAGACCCAGTACTTC. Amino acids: CASRTGTSATRETQYF.

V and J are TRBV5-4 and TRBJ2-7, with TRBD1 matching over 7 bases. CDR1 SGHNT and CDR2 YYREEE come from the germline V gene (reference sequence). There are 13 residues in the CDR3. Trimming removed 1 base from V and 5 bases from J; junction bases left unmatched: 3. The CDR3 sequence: CASSLKGGNEQYF. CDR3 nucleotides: TGTGCCAGCAGCTTGAAAGGGGGCAACGAGCAGTACTTC.

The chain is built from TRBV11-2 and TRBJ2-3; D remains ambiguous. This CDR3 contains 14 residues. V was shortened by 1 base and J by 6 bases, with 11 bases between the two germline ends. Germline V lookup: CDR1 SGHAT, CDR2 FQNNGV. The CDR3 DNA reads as TGTGCCAGCAGCTTAGTATCGGGTTTGGATACGCAGTATTTT. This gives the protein CASSLVSGLDTQYF.

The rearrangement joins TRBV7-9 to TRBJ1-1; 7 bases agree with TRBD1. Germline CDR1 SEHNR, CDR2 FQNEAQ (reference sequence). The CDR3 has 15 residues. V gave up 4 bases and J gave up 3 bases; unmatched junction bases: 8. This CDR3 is CASSYPQGSHTEAFF. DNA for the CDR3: TGTGCCAGCAGCTATCCACAGGGGTCCCACACTGAAGCTTTCTTT.

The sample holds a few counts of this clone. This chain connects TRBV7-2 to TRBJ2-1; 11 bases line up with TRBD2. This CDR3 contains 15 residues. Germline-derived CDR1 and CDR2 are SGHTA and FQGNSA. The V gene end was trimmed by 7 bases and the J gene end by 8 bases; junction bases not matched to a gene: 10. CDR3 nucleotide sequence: TGTGCCAGCACCGAAACTAGCGGGAGATCGGATGAGCAGTTCTTC. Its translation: CASTETSGRSDEQFF. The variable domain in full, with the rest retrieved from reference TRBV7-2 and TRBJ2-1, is GAGVSQSPSNKVTEKGKDVELRCDPISGHTALYWYRQSLGQGLEFLIYFQGNSAPDKSGLPSDRFSAERTGGSVSTLTIQRTQQEDSAVYLCASTETSGRSDEQFFGPGTRLTVL.

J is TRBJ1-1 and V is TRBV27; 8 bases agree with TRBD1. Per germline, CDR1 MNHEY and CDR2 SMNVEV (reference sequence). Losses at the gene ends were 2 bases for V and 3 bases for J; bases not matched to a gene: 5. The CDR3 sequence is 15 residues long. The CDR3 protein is CASSLGSGGYTEAFF. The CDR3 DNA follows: TGTGCCAGCAGTTTAGGGTCAGGGGGCTACACTGAAGCTTTCTTT.